The 16 T cell receptor beta chains below come from one sample, sequenced in a study of PD-L1 blockade in urothelial cancer. As for time point: peripheral blood 6 weeks after treatment start. The data were produced by immunoSEQ multiplex PCR, yet TCRdb's version contains in-frame clones alone and is incomplete. The table has about 50,000 clones, 70% to 85% seen once; the top ten hold 1.9%. The sequences come from PBMCs, collected around atezolizumab (anti-PD-L1) treatment. Source of these receptors: a man between 45 and 60 years old with urothelial cancer.

The chain links TRBV9 to TRBJ1-6; the D is unclear. V lost 0 bases and J lost 6, with 7 bases in between. The CDR3 length is 14 residues. Germline assignment: CDR1 SGDLS and CDR2 YYNGEE. The chain's CDR3 is CASSVDWLNSPLHF. CDR3 sequence (DNA): TGTGCCAGCAGCGTAGATTGGCTTAATTCACCCCTCCACTTT.

The genes are TRBV14 and TRBJ2-2; 8 nucleotides line up with TRBD1. Germline V CDR1 and CDR2: SGHDN, FVKESK. The CDR3 runs to 14 residues. V dropped 4 bases and J dropped 5; count of bases not matched to a gene: 3. CDR3 region: CASSRQGWTGELFF. CDR3 coding DNA: TGTGCCAGCAGCCGACAGGGGTGGACCGGGGAGCTGTTTTTT.

This sequence joins TRBV5-1 and TRBJ2-7; 7 positions agree with TRBD2. There are 14 residues in the CDR3. The ends lost 3 bases at V and 7 bases at J; junction bases unmatched: 10. Germline loops: CDR1 SGHRS, CDR2 YFSETQ. The CDR3 DNA sequence: TGCGCCAGCAGCTCCCCAGGCGGGAGTGGGGAGCAGTACTTC. Protein sequence: CASSSPGGSGEQYF.

The rearrangement joins TRBV29-1 to TRBJ1-4; D might be TRBD1 (6 bases). CDR3 length equals 16 residues. V lost 4 bases and J lost 7, with 22 bases in between. Germline assignment: CDR1 SQVTM and CDR2 ANQGSEA. The CDR3 is CSVADPQGREGEKLFF. Written as DNA, the CDR3 is TGCAGCGTTGCCGACCCACAGGGAAGGGAGGGTGAAAAACTGTTTTTT.

The chain combines TRBV5-4 with TRBJ2-3; a possible D gene is TRBD1 (6 bases). The CDR3 spans 16 residues. V gave up 4 bases and J gave up 0 bases, with 15 bases separating them. Per germline, CDR1 SGHNT and CDR2 YYREEE (reference sequence). This CDR3 reads CASSPDSLTSTDTQYF. The DNA of the CDR3 is TGTGCCAGCAGCCCGGACAGCTTAACTAGCACAGATACGCAGTATTTT.

This clone appeared a few times. V gene TRBV4-3 combines with J gene TRBJ1-1; the D gene is possibly TRBD1 (6 bases). The CDR3 covers 15 residues. CDR1 LGHNA and CDR2 YSLEER come from the germline V gene. Trimming took off 3 bases at V and 0 bases at J, with 11 bases between the two ends. The CDR3 sequence is CASSQDSTMNTEAFF. The CDR3 DNA is TGCGCCAGCAGCCAGGACAGTACCATGAACACTGAAGCTTTCTTT.

This rearrangement joins TRBV10-2 to TRBJ2-2; D gene unclear. Per germline, CDR1 WSHSY and CDR2 SAAADI. The CDR3 runs to 11 residues. V lost 5 bases to trimming and J lost 11 bases, with 9 bases between them. In DNA form, the CDR3 reads TGCGCCAGCAGTCCGGAGAGAGAGCTGTTTTTT. Protein sequence: CASSPERELFF.

Sample share makes this clone medium-sized. V gene TRBV2 combines with J gene TRBJ1-6, with D possibly being TRBD1 (5 bases). The length of the CDR3 is 17 residues. Trimming stripped 5 bases from V and 0 bases from J, with 14 bases between. Germline V CDR1 and CDR2: SNHLY, FYNNEI. The chain's CDR3 is CASSMAGPSSYNSPLHF. The CDR3 region has the DNA TGTGCCAGCAGTATGGCAGGGCCTAGCTCCTATAATTCACCCCTCCACTTT.

The chain joins TRBV6-6 to TRBJ2-7, with 7 bases matching TRBD1. CDR1 MNHNY and CDR2 SVGAGI come from the germline V gene (reference sequence). With V trimmed by 1 base and J by 4 bases, 1 base remained unmatched. The CDR3 is 13 amino acids. CDR3: CASSYWDSYEQYF. The CDR3 DNA reads TGTGCCAGCAGTTACTGGGACAGTTACGAGCAGTACTTC.

The V call is TRBV28, the J call TRBJ1-1; D perhaps matches TRBD1 (5 bases). CDR1 and CDR2 (germline): MDHEN, SYDVKM. The CDR3 length is 14 residues. With 2 bases removed from V and 7 bases from J, the gap between germline ends came to 14 bases. This chain's CDR3 is CASSLADSFLEAFF. Here the CDR3 DNA reads TGTGCCAGCAGTTTAGCCGACAGCTTTCTTGAAGCTTTCTTT.

This sequence joins TRBV9 and TRBJ1-2; D is perhaps TRBD1 (6 bases). The germline gives CDR1 SGDLS, CDR2 YYNGEE. Trimming cost V 5 bases and J 4 bases, with 12 bases left between them. The CDR3 has 13 amino acids. CDR3 protein: CASSFQGFYGYTF. In DNA form, the CDR3 reads TGTGCCAGCAGTTTCCAGGGGTTCTATGGCTACACCTTC. The complete variable domain, with remaining parts taken from reference TRBV9 and TRBJ1-2, reads DSGVTQTPKHLITATGQRVTLRCSPRSGDLSVYWYQQSLDQGLQFLIQYYNGEERAKGNILERFSAQQFPDLHSELNLSSLELGDSALYFCASSFQGFYGYTFGSGTRLTVV.

This clone was seen only a few times. The V gene is TRBV6-6, the J gene TRBJ2-3; TRBD2 matches at 7 bases. After removal of 10 bases from V and 3 bases from J, the junction contained 16 bases not matched to a gene. The CDR3 extends over 16 amino acids. Germline CDR1 is MNHNY and CDR2 is SVGAGI (reference sequence). CDR3 coding DNA: TGTGCCACCCAACGGGGTACTAGCGCCCAAACAGATACGCAGTATTTT. This translates into CATQRGTSAQTDTQYF.

V gene TRBV5-1 combines with J gene TRBJ2-7; D possibly corresponds to TRBD1 (6 bases). Looked up from germline, CDR1 is SGHRS and CDR2 is YFSETQ. Trimming left V 2 bases short and J 4 bases short, with 16 bases between. This CDR3 contains 15 residues. The CDR3 spells CASSFPRDNTYEQYF. In DNA form, the CDR3 reads TGCGCCAGCAGCTTTCCCCGGGACAACACGTACGAGCAGTACTTC.

In its sample, this clone was seen once. This chain uses TRBV7-8 with TRBJ2-7; 12 positions agree with TRBD1. The CDR3 spans 16 residues. The trim removed 5 bases at V and 5 bases at J, leaving 10 bases unmatched. Germline CDR1 is SGHVS and CDR2 is FQNEAQ. In nucleotides, the CDR3 is TGTGCCAGCAGCCCCAGACTCGGGACAGGGGGCAACGAGCAGTACTTC. Protein product: CASSPRLGTGGNEQYF.

V and J are TRBV19 and TRBJ2-3, with 10 bases matching TRBD2. V gave up 6 bases and J gave up 2 bases; unmatched junction bases: 8. Germline CDR1 reads LNHDA; CDR2 reads SQIVND (reference sequence). This CDR3 region has 16 residues. CDR3 DNA: TGTGCCAGTAGCCGGCTAGCGGGGGCGATCACAGATACGCAGTATTTT. Residues: CASSRLAGAITDTQYF.

Here the CDR3 DNA reads TGTGCCAGCAGCTTCCACCCACAGGGGGTCGGGGAAAAACTGTTTTTT. Protein product: CASSFHPQGVGEKLFF. V and J are TRBV11-2 and TRBJ1-4, with 8 positions matching TRBD1. The CDR3 consists of 16 residues. The germline V gene has CDR1 SGHAT and CDR2 FQNNGV. V dropped 3 bases and J dropped 8; count of bases not matched to a gene: 11. The full variable domain, with the rest looked up from reference TRBV11-2 and TRBJ1-4, is EAGVAQSPRYKIIEKRQSVAFWCNPISGHATLYWYQQILGQGPKLLIQFQNNGVVDDSQLPKDRFSAERLKGVDSTLKIQPAKLEDSAVYLCASSFHPQGVGEKLFFGSGTQLSVL.